Listed below are T cell receptor beta chains from one sample, sequenced in a study of blood T cell repertoires in COVID-19. Produced via immunoSEQ multiplex PCR; TCRdb's table is partial and in-frame only. Seen here are 180,000 or so clones, about 89% observed once, and the top ten hold 2% to 3%. The specimen sequenced was peripheral blood. These receptors all stem from a man in his forties with active or convalescent COVID-19. CDR3s include the opening cysteine and the closing phenylalanine or tryptophan.

V	J	CDR3
TRBV19	TRBJ1-4	CASAQGALSEKLFF
TRBV5-1	TRBJ2-3	CASSFRTGGVSGTDTQYF
TRBV29-1	TRBJ1-2	CSVEGSPPGQDPNYGYTF
TRBV24-1	TRBJ2-3	CATSGTSGGAPTDTQYF
TRBV7-2	TRBJ1-2	CASSENRGNYGYTF
TRBV5-1	TRBJ1-3	CASSLAQGAASGNTIYF
TRBV2	TRBJ2-5	CASRKDREFPKETQYF
TRBV30	TRBJ1-2	CAWSVSQHYGYTF
TRBV6-5	TRBJ1-5	CASSFRTGVNQPQHF
TRBV9	TRBJ2-7	CASSAEQDYSYEQYF
TRBV7-6	TRBJ2-7	CASSLAFWATSGVPYEQYF
TRBV7-2	TRBJ1-5	CASSVGQGYNQPQHF
TRBV27	TRBJ1-6	CASSFGGIGWSPLHF
TRBV4-2	TRBJ1-5	CASSQGTRDRGLQPQHF
TRBV6-5	TRBJ2-1	CASSYGLGGVYNEQFF
TRBV6-6	TRBJ1-2	CASSQPDTNPRYGYTF
TRBV30	TRBJ1-4	CAWSVAGAKEKLFF
TRBV4-1	TRBJ1-1	CASSQEPNFNTEAFF
TRBV5-1	TRBJ2-1	CASSLRGGHEQFF
TRBV7-9	TRBJ2-3	CASSFPGVAGGTSTDTQYF
TRBV5-1	TRBJ2-1	CASSLVVGGNEQFF
TRBV3-1/TRBV3-2	TRBJ1-1	CASSQDFGTGGEAFF
TRBV5-1	TRBJ2-3	CASSLGVAASGDTQYF
TRBV2	TRBJ1-5	CATSTGQTNQPQHF
TRBV2	TRBJ2-7	CASSEVPRAEQYF
TRBV6-1	TRBJ2-3	CASREGPGFSNTDTQYF